This passage covers 8 T cell receptor beta chains from one sample sequenced in a study of shared clonotypes between healthy human individuals. Data came from immunoSEQ multiplex PCR; TCRdb stores just in-frame clones and leaves some out. The sample consists of 2 million to 3 million clones, 93% of them appearing once. Source material: naive CD4+ T cells from PBMCs. The subset was: CD45RA+ positively selected. The receptors originated from a man between 18 and 29 years old in good health. Some clones in this sample may be carry-over from other donors' samples.

This sequence joins TRBV28 and TRBJ2-1; D is undetermined. This CDR3 comprises 15 residues. V was cut by 1 base and J by 3 bases, with 10 bases left in between. The V gene's germline CDR1 is MDHEN and CDR2 SYDVKM. CDR3 sequence reads: CASSLSVDFYNEQFF. The DNA of the CDR3 is TGTGCCAGCAGTTTATCGGTCGACTTCTACAATGAGCAGTTCTTC.

Of note for this clone: In the same sample, other DNA sequences code for this CDR3. The chain uses TRBV28 and TRBJ1-3, with 7 bases fitting TRBD1. CDR3 length: 14 residues. Germline CDR1 is MDHEN and CDR2 is SYDVKM. The ends lost 5 bases at V and 1 base at J; junction bases unmatched: 2. In DNA, the CDR3 is TGTGCCAGCAGTCCAGGGGGATCTGGAAACACCATATATTTT. Its translation: CASSPGGSGNTIYF. The variable domain in full, with the rest retrieved from reference TRBV28 and TRBJ1-3, is DVKVTQSSRYLVKRTGEKVFLECVQDMDHENMFWYRQDPGLGLRLIYFSYDVKMKEKGDIPEGYSVSREKKERFSLILESASTNQTSMYLCASSPGGSGNTIYFGEGSWLTVV.

In its sample, this clone was seen once. It is unclear where the CDR3 begins or ends on the DNA, so no DNA is shown, and the CDR3 is as TCRdb lists it. This chain links TRBV27 with TRBJ2-2; the table assigns TRBD1, which was not confirmed against the DNA. The CDR3 sequence runs 16 residues, both termini included. Germline V gives CDR1 MNHEY, CDR2 SMNVEV (reference sequence). CDR3 region: CASILGHPLVAGELFF.

V is TRBV6-6 and J is TRBJ2-1, with 11 positions matching TRBD2. With 7 bases clipped from V and 3 bases from J, the junction kept 5 bases outside the gene matches. From germline, CDR1 is MNHNY and CDR2 SVGAGI (reference sequence). This CDR3 spans 15 amino acids. CDR3 DNA sequence: TGTGCCAGCAACGGGGGACTAGCGGACTACAATGAGCAGTTCTTC. This codes for CASNGGLADYNEQFF.

The chain has TRBV28 and TRBJ2-1; tentative D call: TRBD2 (6 bases). Looked up from germline, CDR1 is MDHEN and CDR2 is SYDVKM. This CDR3 region has 14 residues. V lost 6 bases to trimming and J lost 0 bases, with 9 bases between them. CDR3 nucleotides: TGTGCCAGCAGAATAGCGGACTCCTACAATGAGCAGTTCTTC. Amino acid sequence: CASRIADSYNEQFF.

The chain recombines TRBV5-4 with TRBJ2-7, with 9 bases identical to TRBD1. V lost 4 bases, J lost 7 bases, and 15 bases stayed unmatched. Germline loops: CDR1 SGHNT, CDR2 YYREEE (reference sequence). The CDR3 loop spans 16 amino acids. CDR3 residues: CASSAYPRDRDVEQYF. CDR3 DNA: TGTGCCAGCAGCGCATACCCCCGGGACAGGGATGTGGAGCAGTACTTC.

The rearrangement joins TRBV5-1 to TRBJ1-3, with D unclear. Per the germline V gene, CDR1 is SGHRS and CDR2 is YFSETQ. Between the trimmed V and J ends, which lost 4 bases and 3 bases, there was a span of 5 bases. The CDR3 sequence is 12 residues long. CDR3 amino acids: CASSVNGNTIYF. The CDR3 DNA sequence: TGCGCCAGCAGCGTAAATGGAAACACCATATATTTT.

This clone occurred once. The chain combines TRBV27 with TRBJ1-6, with 7 bases identical to TRBD1. Looked up from germline, CDR1 is MNHEY and CDR2 is SMNVEV (reference sequence). Trimming cost V 6 bases and J 6 bases; bases outside gene matches: 11. The length of the CDR3 is 16 residues. DNA for the CDR3: TGTGCCAGCAGCACCCCCAGGGGACAGTTTAATTCACCCCTCCACTTT. Amino acid sequence: CASSTPRGQFNSPLHF.